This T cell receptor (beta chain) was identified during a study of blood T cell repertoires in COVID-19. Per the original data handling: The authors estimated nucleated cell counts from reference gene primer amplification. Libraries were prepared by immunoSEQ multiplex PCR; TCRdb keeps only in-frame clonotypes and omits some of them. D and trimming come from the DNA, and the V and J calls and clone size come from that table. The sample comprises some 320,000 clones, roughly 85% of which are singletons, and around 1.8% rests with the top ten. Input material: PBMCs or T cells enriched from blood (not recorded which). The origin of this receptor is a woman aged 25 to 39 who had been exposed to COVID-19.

CDR3 in amino acids: CATSDSPGSSGYGQYF. CDR3 bases: TGTGCCACCAGTGATTCCCCGGGATCATCGGGTTATGGGCAGTACTTC. The chain uses TRBV24-1 and TRBJ2-7, with a tentative D call TRBD2 (5 bases). CDR1 and CDR2 (germline): KGHDR, SFDVKD. This CDR3 has 16 amino acids. V was clipped by 2 bases and J by 9 bases, with 22 bases between them.